This T cell receptor (beta chain) was profiled in a study of Ad26.COV2.S vaccination and SARS-CoV-2 variants. Points from the study as a whole: Possibly, TCR breadth and depth analyses underestimated total T cell responses.

Generated by immunoSEQ multiplex PCR, the TCRdb table keeps only in-frame clones and is missing some. The sample lists around 370,000 clones, approximately 84% occurring once. Indicated treatment: roughly 19 received Ad26.COV2.S at low or high dose, single or two shots; about 5 received placebo; per-sample allocation not given. Day 63 after the first injection of vaccine or placebo was the sampling time. This CDR3 is 16 amino acids long. Trimming removed 4 bases from V and 9 bases from J, with 22 bases in between. Germline CDR1 LGHDT, CDR2 YNNKEL (reference sequence). With respect to this clone: Its antigen is not identified.

This TCR came from a person aged 18-65 years who received the Ad26.COV2.S COVID-19 vaccine or a placebo. This sample comprised peripheral blood, obtained in a trial of Ad26.COV2.S vaccine versus placebo. This sequence joins TRBV3-1 (or the pseudogene TRBV3-2) and TRBJ2-1, with D tentatively TRBD2 (5 bases). The CDR3 loop is CASSLHQLGPVGEQFF. CDR3 coding DNA: TGTGCCAGCAGCCTACACCAACTAGGACCCGTTGGTGAGCAGTTCTTC.